Presented here are 19 T cell receptor beta chains from one specimen sequenced in a study of identical twins. TCRdb re-called the 5' RACE reads with MiXCR, one entry per CDR3 protein. Of roughly 770,000 distinct CDR3 sequences detected, 15% to 20% appear once; the ten largest clones hold 10% to 15%. This sample also belongs to another study, concerning T cells expressing NK-cell markers.

The sequencing sample was made of PBMCs. The origin of the receptors is a young woman in good health.

Only a few counts were recorded for this clonotype. This chain connects TRBV11-2 to TRBJ1-3; 7 bases fit TRBD1. Per the germline V gene, CDR1 is SGHAT and CDR2 is FQNNGV. The trim removed 3 bases at V and 2 bases at J, leaving 7 bases unmatched. The CDR3 runs to 16 residues. The CDR3 here is CASSLFRDSPGNTIYF. CDR3 in DNA: TGTGCCAGCAGCTTGTTCCGGGACAGTCCTGGAAACACCATATATTTT.

This clonotype showed up just a few times. The CDR3 reads CASSTGTSDYNEQFF. The CDR3 bases are TGTGCCAGCAGCACCGGGACTAGCGACTACAATGAGCAGTTCTTC. The V gene is TRBV7-9, the J gene TRBJ2-1, with TRBD2 matching 10 bases. This CDR3 contains 15 residues. Looked up from germline, CDR1 is SEHNR and CDR2 is FQNEAQ (reference sequence). Trimming cost V 5 bases and J 3 bases; bases outside gene matches: 4.

This chain links TRBV6-1 with TRBJ2-7; D is uncertain. The CDR3 sequence is 14 residues long. The V end lost 5 bases, the J end lost 4 bases, and 15 bases lay between the germline ends. From germline, CDR1 is MNHNS and CDR2 SASEGT. CDR3 loop: CASSPEVEEYEQYF. The CDR3 DNA follows: TGTGCCAGCAGTCCTGAGGTTGAGGAATACGAGCAGTACTTC.

The chain links TRBV7-8 to TRBJ2-2, with 11 positions matching TRBD2. CDR1 SGHVS and CDR2 FQNEAQ come from the germline V gene. The length of the CDR3 is 17 residues. The ends lost 5 bases at V and 5 bases at J; junction bases unmatched: 10. CDR3 amino acids: CASSVRVAGGLTGELFF. CDR3 sequence (DNA): TGTGCCAGCAGCGTCCGTGTAGCGGGGGGGCTGACCGGGGAGCTGTTTTTT.

This clonotype turned up a few times. This rearrangement joins TRBV5-6 to TRBJ2-1; TRBD2 agrees at 9 bases. The CDR3 covers 16 residues. Germline assignment: CDR1 SGHDT and CDR2 YYEEEE. Germline trimming cut 1 base from V and 2 bases from J; bases unmatched to any gene: 4. The CDR3 reads CASSLWGLAPYNEQFF. The CDR3 nucleotides read TGTGCCAGCAGCTTGTGGGGACTAGCCCCCTACAATGAGCAGTTCTTC.

In its sample, this clonotype was seen a few times. This chain uses TRBV12-3 or TRBV12-4 with TRBJ2-6; no firm D call. The CDR3 has 14 amino acids. V was cut by 6 bases and J by 0 bases, with 6 bases left in between. The CDR3 DNA sequence: TGTGCCAGCAGGATAAGCTCTGGGGCCAACGTCCTGACTTTC. It encodes CASRISSGANVLTF.

The sample holds a few counts of this clonotype. The gene calls are TRBV20-1 and TRBJ1-1; D gene unclear. Germline V gene data show CDR1 as DFQATT and CDR2 as SNEGSKA (reference sequence). The V end lost 6 bases, the J end lost 3 bases, and 8 bases lay between the germline ends. The CDR3 length is 11 residues. This CDR3 is CSAPLYTEAFF. The CDR3 nucleotides are TGCAGTGCCCCACTATACACTGAAGCTTTCTTT.

This clonotype was found a few times. The rearrangement uses TRBV7-2 and TRBJ2-5, with 9 positions matching TRBD2. Unmatched junction bases numbered 15, after V lost 5 bases and J lost 5 bases. From germline, CDR1 is SGHTA and CDR2 FQGNSA. This CDR3 is built from 17 residues. Written as DNA, the CDR3 is TGTGCCAGCAGCGTAGGTCCCGGGGTAGCGGGGGAGGAGACCCAGTACTTC. Translated: CASSVGPGVAGEETQYF. The variable domain in full, with the rest retrieved from reference TRBV7-2 and TRBJ2-5, is GAGVSQSPSNKVTEKGKDVELRCDPISGHTALYWYRQSLGQGLEFLIYFQGNSAPDKSGLPSDRFSAERTGGSVSTLTIQRTQQEDSAVYLCASSVGPGVAGEETQYFGPGTRLLVL.

This clonotype was seen many times. This sequence joins TRBV6-1 and TRBJ2-3; D may be TRBD2 (7 bases). Germline CDR1 and CDR2: MNHNS and SASEGT. This CDR3 contains 13 residues. Trimming shortened V by 5 bases and J by 4 bases, and 10 bases separated the two germline ends. The CDR3: CASSREGADTQYF. The CDR3 DNA reads TGTGCCAGCAGTAGGGAGGGGGCAGATACGCAGTATTTT.

The chain links TRBV7-9 to TRBJ2-3; possibly TRBD2 for D (5 bases). This CDR3 has 15 amino acids. Germline CDR1 is SEHNR and CDR2 is FQNEAQ (reference sequence). Trimming shortened V by 7 bases and J by 0 bases, and 14 bases separated the two germline ends. The CDR3 nucleotides are TGTGCCAGCACCCTCCCAGAGCGGAGCACAGATACGCAGTATTTT. This encodes CASTLPERSTDTQYF.

This clonotype has only a few counts. The J gene is TRBJ1-2, the V gene TRBV9, with D possibly matching TRBD1 (5 bases). The CDR3 consists of 18 residues. The germline gives CDR1 SGDLS, CDR2 YYNGEE. V was shortened by 3 bases and J by 5 bases, with 26 bases between the two germline ends. This CDR3 reads CASSDQMGLTDGGYGYTF. The CDR3 DNA reads as TGTGCCAGCAGCGACCAAATGGGACTGACGGACGGTGGTTATGGCTACACCTTC. Filled out from reference TRBV9 and TRBJ1-2, the complete variable domain reads DSGVTQTPKHLITATGQRVTLRCSPRSGDLSVYWYQQSLDQGLQFLIQYYNGEERAKGNILERFSAQQFPDLHSELNLSSLELGDSALYFCASSDQMGLTDGGYGYTFGSGTRLTVV.

This clonotype has a handful of counts. The chain links TRBV3-1 to TRBJ2-7; D possibly corresponds to TRBD1 (5 bases). In germline, CDR1 is LGHDT, CDR2 YNNKEL (reference sequence). V lost 1 base to trimming and J lost 1 base, with 11 bases between them. The CDR3 extends over 15 amino acids. The CDR3 nucleotides read TGTGCCAGCAGCCAAGGACCAGGGCGTTCCTACGAGCAGTACTTC. Translated, it gives CASSQGPGRSYEQYF.

The chain links TRBV20-1 to TRBJ2-5; 8 bases agree with TRBD2. Losses at the gene ends were 4 bases for V and 2 bases for J; bases not matched to a gene: 12. The germline gives CDR1 DFQATT, CDR2 SNEGSKA (reference sequence). CDR3 size: 16 residues. Here the CDR3 DNA reads TGCAGTGCTACATTCCCTTTAGCGGGGACTCAAGAGACCCAGTACTTC. Translated, it gives CSATFPLAGTQETQYF.

The genes are TRBV4-3 and TRBJ2-7; 9 bases align to TRBD2. V shed 3 bases and J 3 bases; nucleotides not matched to a gene: 9. This CDR3 is built from 16 residues. Germline values: CDR1 LGHNA, CDR2 YSLEER. CDR3 in amino acids: CASSHAGTSSLYEQYF. In DNA form, the CDR3 reads TGCGCCAGCAGCCACGCCGGGACTAGCTCCCTCTACGAGCAGTACTTC.

This clonotype was seen repeatedly, ten times or more. This chain joins TRBV7-2 and TRBJ1-5; possibly TRBD1 for D (6 bases). CDR1 SGHTA and CDR2 FQGNSA come from the germline V gene. Trimming cost V 4 bases and J 7 bases, with 17 bases left between them. CDR3 size: 15 residues. The CDR3 loop reads CASSWGAPGTQPQHF. CDR3 sequence (DNA): TGTGCCAGCAGCTGGGGGGCTCCGGGGACGCAGCCCCAGCATTTT. The whole variable domain, remainder taken from reference TRBV7-2 and TRBJ1-5, is GAGVSQSPSNKVTEKGKDVELRCDPISGHTALYWYRQSLGQGLEFLIYFQGNSAPDKSGLPSDRFSAERTGGSVSTLTIQRTQQEDSAVYLCASSWGAPGTQPQHFGDGTRLSIL.

This clonotype has more than one count but fewer than ten. In DNA, the CDR3 is TGTGCCAGCTCACCAAAAGCGGCCATGAACACTGAAGCTTTCTTT. Its translation: CASSPKAAMNTEAFF. The gene calls are TRBV18 and TRBJ1-1; D remains unclear. V was cut by 2 bases and J by 0 bases, with 10 bases left in between. This CDR3 region has 15 residues. The V gene's germline CDR1 is KGHSH and CDR2 LQKENI.

The chain employs TRBV7-9 and TRBJ1-1; tentatively, D is TRBD1 (5 bases). CDR1 and CDR2 from the germline V gene are SEHNR and FQNEAQ (reference sequence). This CDR3 comprises 17 residues. The V end was cut by 7 bases, the J end by 4 bases, with 25 bases between. CDR3 DNA sequence: TGTGCCAGCACCCCAACACAGGCGCGCCTGAAGAGCACTGAAGCTTTCTTT. It yields the protein CASTPTQARLKSTEAFF.

The V call is TRBV6-1, the J call TRBJ1-2, with TRBD1 as a possible D gene (5 bases). V shed 7 bases and J shed 7 bases, with 22 bases lying between them. The CDR3 is 15 amino acids. Germline CDR1 and CDR2: MNHNS and SASEGT. CDR3 region: CASTLGGGGSSGYTF. The CDR3 nucleotides are TGTGCCAGCACCCTGGGGGGGGGTGGATCTTCTGGCTACACCTTC.

This clonotype occurred many times. V usage is TRBV5-5 and J usage is TRBJ1-1; D gene ambiguous. This CDR3 is 15 amino acids long. Trimming took 4 bases from V and 7 from J, leaving 20 bases between them. Looked up from germline, CDR1 is SGHKS and CDR2 is YYEKEE (reference sequence). The CDR3 region has the DNA TGTGCCAGCAGCCCTGTGGGCCTGACGCACCTTGAAGCTTTCTTT. The encoded protein is CASSPVGLTHLEAFF.